The clone carrying this T cell receptor (beta chain) was found many times. The V end was cut by 4 bases, the J end by 6 bases, with 14 bases between. The CDR3 has 14 amino acids. CDR1 and CDR2 from the germline V gene are SGHRS and YFSETQ. Documented time point: blood at routine non-recurrence follow-up after resection. Whole RNA was taken from tumor, nontumor lung or frozen PBMC; it was then sequenced unsorted. The sample comes from a study of spatial heterogeneity in lung cancer. The wider study: When available, follow-up PBMC samples taken a median of roughly two years after resection were sequenced. Sequencing consistently turned up more beta-chain sequences than alpha-chain sequences. TCR and UMI combinations that were unique each appeared, on average, more than ten times in raw reads.

Each CDR3 protein is one row after TCRdb ran MiXCR on the 5' RACE reads. Found here are 35,000 to 55,000 distinct CDR3 sequences, 12% of them singletons; the top ten hold approximately 30%. This chain uses TRBV5-1 with TRBJ2-1; a possible D gene is TRBD1 (6 bases). The clonotype comes from a male donor with early-stage non-small cell lung cancer. The sample was PBMCs, taken at follow-up. CDR3 loop: CASSVRDTTNEQFF. CDR3 sequence (DNA): TGCGCCAGCAGCGTCCGGGACACTACCAATGAGCAGTTCTTC.